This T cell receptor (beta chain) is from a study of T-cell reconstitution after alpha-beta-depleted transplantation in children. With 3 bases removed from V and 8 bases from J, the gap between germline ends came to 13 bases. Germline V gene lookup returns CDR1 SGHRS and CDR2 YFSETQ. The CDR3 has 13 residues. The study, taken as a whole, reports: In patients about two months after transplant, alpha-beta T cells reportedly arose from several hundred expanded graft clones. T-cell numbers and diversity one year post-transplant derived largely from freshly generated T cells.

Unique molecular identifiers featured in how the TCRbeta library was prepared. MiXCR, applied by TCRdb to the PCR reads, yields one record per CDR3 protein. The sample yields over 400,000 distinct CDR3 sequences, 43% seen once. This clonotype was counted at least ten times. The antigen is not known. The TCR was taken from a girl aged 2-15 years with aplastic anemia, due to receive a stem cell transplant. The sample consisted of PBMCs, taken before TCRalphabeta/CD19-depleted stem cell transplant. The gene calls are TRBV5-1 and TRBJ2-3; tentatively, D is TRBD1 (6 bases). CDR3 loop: CASSSDRRATQYF. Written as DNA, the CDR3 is TGCGCCAGCAGCTCTGACAGGCGGGCTACGCAGTATTTT.